This TCR beta chain stems from a study of regulatory T cells in long-lasting Graves disease. General study results and limits: The study found lower TCR diversity in persistent Graves' patients than in newly diagnosed ones.

Building the TCR beta libraries relied on iRepertoire HTBI primers, and CDR3 regions underwent Arm-PCR. Original data processing: The samples included around 65 TRBV and 14 TRBJ segments. Using its own MiXCR run on the multiplex PCR reads, TCRdb lists one record per CDR3 protein. These V and J calls originate from TCRdb's pipeline instead of the authors' own analysis. Of 440,000 or so distinct CDR3 sequences listed, approximately 16% are singletons. This clonotype has ten or more counts. No antigen is known for it. Stated time point: newly diagnosed GD, antithyroid drugs for less than 3 months. Making the TCR library involved RNA that had been extracted from PBMCs. The sample also formed part of further work on T cells in Graves' hyperthyroidism and ophthalmopathy. From that study: Clinicians diagnosed patients from clinical symptoms, serum thyroxine and TRAb, thyroid ultrasound and orbital computed tomography. A set of HTBI primers served as the primers for a first-round RT-PCR of the TCR CDR3.

The TCR comes from a woman in her 30s with Graves disease. The input for sequencing was peripheral blood mononuclear cells (PBMCs), taken at new diagnosis, from a patient treated with antithyroid drugs.

CDR3 protein: CASSQGWSGEDTQYF. In DNA form, the CDR3 reads TGTGCCAGCAGCCAAGGTTGGTCAGGGGAAGATACGCAGTATTTT. This chain joins TRBV3-1 and TRBJ2-3, with a weak D call TRBD1 (6 bases). From germline, CDR1 is LGHDT and CDR2 YNNKEL (reference sequence). The V end was cut by 1 base, the J end by 5 bases, with 13 bases between. The CDR3 is made up of 15 amino acids.